The present T cell receptor (beta chain) was sequenced within a study of T cells in Graves' hyperthyroidism and ophthalmopathy. V was clipped by 5 bases and J by 9 bases; unmatched bases: 11. CDR3 length: 14 residues. The germline gives CDR1 DFQATT, CDR2 SNEGSKA (reference sequence). This clonotype showed up many times. Antigen unknown. Patients were excluded because of uncontrolled infection, other autoimmune disease, pregnancy or lactation. TCR beta CDR3 sequences were amplified from RNA transcripts. HTBI primers were employed in a first-round RT-PCR of the TCR CDR3. TCRdb reprocessed the multiplex PCR reads with MiXCR, giving one entry per CDR3 protein. The profile covers 450,000 to 700,000 distinct CDR3 sequences, with around 42% appearing a single time and around 20% taken by the ten largest. Study-level points and caveats: Most clonotypes expanded in thyroid above 0.001 were likewise present in blood.

What was sequenced was peripheral blood or thyroid tissue (not recorded which). This sequence originates from an adult woman with Graves' disease, either hyperthyroidism or ophthalmopathy (not recorded which). The chain recombines TRBV20-1 with TRBJ2-7, with 12 bases that match TRBD1. DNA for the CDR3: TGCAGTGCTTCCCGGGACAGGGGGCGAATGGGGCAGTACTTC. Translation: CSASRDRGRMGQYF.